This T cell receptor beta chain came from a study of post-analysis software for immune sequencing data. General study findings and limits: The study found TRBV5-6, TRBV5-1 and TRBV20-1 among 4 or 5 TRBV segments more frequent in patients than controls.

Sequencing libraries made from TCR beta cDNA carried unique molecular identifiers. In TCRdb, the PCR reads were re-called with MiXCR into one record per CDR3 protein. This repertoire shows about 460,000 distinct CDR3 sequences, roughly 45% found once; its top ten account for 9% to 13%. Note on this clonotype: Its antigen is currently unknown.

The V gene end was trimmed by 5 bases and the J gene end by 7 bases; junction bases not matched to a gene: 12. Germline-derived CDR1 and CDR2 are MNHEY and SMNVEV (reference sequence). CDR3 size: 16 residues. This TCR derives from a girl aged 10 to 17 with multiple sclerosis. The rearrangement uses TRBV27 and TRBJ2-1; 9 bases agree with TRBD1. Sequencing was carried out using blood. The CDR3 region has the DNA TGTGCCAGCAGTCCCTCGGACAGGGGACCTCTAAATGAGCAGTTCTTC. It encodes CASSPSDRGPLNEQFF.